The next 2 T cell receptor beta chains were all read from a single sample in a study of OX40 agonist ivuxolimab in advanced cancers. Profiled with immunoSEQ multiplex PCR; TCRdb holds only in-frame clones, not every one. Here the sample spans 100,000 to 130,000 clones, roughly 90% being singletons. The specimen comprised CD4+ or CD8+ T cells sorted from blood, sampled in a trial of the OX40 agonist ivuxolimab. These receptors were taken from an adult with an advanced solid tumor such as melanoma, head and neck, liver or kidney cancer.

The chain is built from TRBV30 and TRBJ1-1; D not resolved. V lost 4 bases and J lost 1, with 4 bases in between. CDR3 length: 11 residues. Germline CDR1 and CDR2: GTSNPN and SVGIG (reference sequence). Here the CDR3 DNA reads TGTGCCTGGAAACAGAACACTGAAGCTTTCTTT. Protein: CAWKQNTEAFF. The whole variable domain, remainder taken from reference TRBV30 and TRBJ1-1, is SQTIHQWPATLVQPVGSPLSLECTVEGTSNPNLYWYRQAAGRGLQLLFYSVGIGQISSEVPQNLSASRPQDRQFILSSKKLLLSDSGFYLCAWKQNTEAFFGQGTRLTVV.

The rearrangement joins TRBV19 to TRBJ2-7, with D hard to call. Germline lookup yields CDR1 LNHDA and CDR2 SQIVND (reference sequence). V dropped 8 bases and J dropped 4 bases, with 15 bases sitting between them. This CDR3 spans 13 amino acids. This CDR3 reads CASSRASNYEQYF. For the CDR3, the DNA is TGTGCCAGTTCTAGGGCTTCTAATTACGAGCAGTACTTC.